This T cell receptor (beta chain) was sequenced for a study of blood T cell repertoires in COVID-19. Study-level background: The United States, Italy and Spain provided the acute and convalescent COVID-19 samples. From T cells, B-cell-depleted T cells, or PBMCs came the material, which was cDNA or gDNA.

In the original analysis: Reference gene primers were amplified, and this amplification served to estimate nucleated cell counts. The data were produced by immunoSEQ multiplex PCR, yet TCRdb's version contains in-frame clones alone and is incomplete. V, J and clone size reflect that table, while D and trimming were determined from the DNA. The sample shows about 120,000 clones, 75% to 95% of them seen only once. The CDR3 loop spans 15 amino acids. V gave up 3 bases and J gave up 3 bases; unmatched junction bases: 4. Germline-derived CDR1 and CDR2 are LGHNA and YSLEER. Sequencing was carried out using peripheral blood. The clonotype was recovered from a human donor with active COVID-19. The donor label of this sample is uncertain. The chain is built from TRBV4-3 and TRBJ2-5; 10 bases agree with TRBD2. The CDR3 DNA reads TGCGCCAGCAGCCAGAGCGGGACTAGCGAAGAGACCCAGTACTTC. It translates to CASSQSGTSEETQYF.